The next 16 T cell receptor beta chains were all read from a single sample in a study of vaccination effects on CD4 cells after COVID-19. Sequencing was performed with immunoSEQ multiplex PCR; in TCRdb, only in-frame clones are kept and a portion is missing. The repertoire has approximately 30,000 clones, approximately 77% of them found once; the top ten carry under 8.5%. These receptors' antigens are unknown. The culture ran for roughly ten days before CD4+ T cells were isolated. The person's infection with SARS-CoV-2, confirmed by PCR, took place between March and December 2020. Each participant was given two doses of one vaccine (BNT162b2 or mRNA-1273). This specimen consisted of CD4+ T cells from PBMCs cultured without peptide, obtained after COVID-19 vaccination. These receptors were obtained from a human donor who had a prior SARS-CoV-2 infection.

V gene TRBV24-1 combines with J gene TRBJ1-1, with D possibly matching TRBD1 (5 bases). Germline CDR1 and CDR2: KGHDR and SFDVKD. V lost 3 bases to trimming and J lost 3 bases, with 13 bases between them. The CDR3 consists of 15 residues. The CDR3 DNA reads as TGTGCCACCAGTGATCCCAAGTTGGGGGACACTGAAGCTTTCTTT. Translating gives CATSDPKLGDTEAFF.

This clone was counted between two and nine times. The V and J genes are TRBV5-1 and TRBJ2-1, with 9 bases that match TRBD1. CDR3 length: 16 residues. The V gene's germline CDR1 is SGHRS and CDR2 YFSETQ. V dropped 0 bases and J dropped 4; count of bases not matched to a gene: 5. The CDR3: CASSLVAGQGYNEQFF. For the CDR3, the DNA is TGCGCCAGCAGCTTGGTCGCGGGACAGGGTTACAATGAGCAGTTCTTC.

The chain employs TRBV6-1 and TRBJ2-5, with D tentatively TRBD2 (6 bases). V was trimmed by 3 bases and J by 1 base, leaving 12 bases between them. From germline, CDR1 is MNHNS and CDR2 SASEGT. The CDR3 extends over 15 amino acids. Here the CDR3 DNA reads TGTGCCAGCAGTGACGCATCCGGGGGCCAAGAGACCCAGTACTTC. Translated, it gives CASSDASGGQETQYF.

The chain employs TRBV6-5 and TRBJ1-5, with 7 bases matching TRBD1. The CDR3 consists of 14 residues. In germline, CDR1 is MNHEY, CDR2 SVGAGI. Losses at the gene ends were 6 bases for V and 3 bases for J; bases not matched to a gene: 5. The CDR3 protein is CASSPGTDNQPQHF. In nucleotides, the CDR3 is TGTGCCAGCAGCCCCGGGACAGACAATCAGCCCCAGCATTTT.

This clone was counted a few times. V and J are TRBV6-2 or TRBV6-3 and TRBJ2-2, with D hard to call. The CDR3 is 13 residues long. The germline CDR1 and CDR2 sequences are MNHEY and SVGEGT. The V and J ends lost 0 bases and 6 bases respectively, with 5 bases between them. The CDR3 sequence is CASSYSRAGELFF. DNA of the CDR3: TGTGCCAGCAGTTACTCAAGGGCCGGGGAGCTGTTTTTT.

The chain uses TRBV7-6 and TRBJ2-1, with 10 bases matching TRBD1. From germline, CDR1 is SGHVS and CDR2 FNYEAQ. Germline trimming cut 6 bases from V and 8 bases from J; bases unmatched to any gene: 13. The CDR3 covers 16 residues. CDR3 in DNA: TGTGCCAGCAGTCGCAAGCCGGGACAGGGGTCCCATGAGCAGTTCTTC. Translated, it gives CASSRKPGQGSHEQFF. Based on the CDR3 plus reference TRBV7-6 and TRBJ2-1, the full variable domain is GAGVSQSPRYKVTKRGQDVALRCDPISGHVSLYWYRQALGQGPEFLTYFNYEAQQDKSGLPNDRFSAERPEGSISTLTIQRTEQRDSAMYRCASSRKPGQGSHEQFFGPGTRLTVL.

The chain couples TRBV27 to TRBJ1-5; 9 positions agree with TRBD1. J lost 0 bases, V lost 5 bases, and 11 bases had no gene match. CDR1 and CDR2 from the germline V gene are MNHEY and SMNVEV (reference sequence). CDR3 size: 18 residues. The CDR3 spells CASSARQGGGYSNQPQHF. As DNA, the CDR3 is TGTGCCAGCAGTGCCCGACAGGGGGGAGGATATAGCAATCAGCCCCAGCATTTT.

This clone has just a few counts. The chain recombines TRBV7-8 with TRBJ2-1, with TRBD2 identical over 11 bases. Germline lookup yields CDR1 SGHVS and CDR2 FQNEAQ. J lost 9 bases, V lost 4 bases, and 11 bases had no gene match. The CDR3 runs to 16 residues. The CDR3 sequence is CASSSKLAGATGEQFF. The DNA of the CDR3 is TGTGCCAGCAGCTCTAAACTAGCGGGGGCCACAGGTGAGCAGTTCTTC.

The chain is built from TRBV3-1 (or the pseudogene TRBV3-2) and TRBJ2-3; D is unresolved. This CDR3 spans 13 amino acids. With 4 bases removed from V and 11 bases from J, the gap between germline ends came to 16 bases. The V gene's germline CDR1 is LGHDT and CDR2 YNNKEL (reference sequence). This CDR3 reads CASSLTPAKMQYF. The CDR3 nucleotides are TGTGCCAGCAGCCTCACCCCCGCGAAAATGCAGTATTTT.

This chain connects TRBV27 to TRBJ1-5, with 7 bases that match TRBD1. This CDR3 is 14 amino acids long. The J segment lost 6 bases and the V segment lost 4 bases, leaving 6 bases of the junction unmatched. The V gene's germline CDR1 is MNHEY and CDR2 SMNVEV (reference sequence). CDR3 nucleotide sequence: TGTGCCAGCAGTTCGAGGACAGGTCGTCAGCCCCAGCATTTT. As protein: CASSSRTGRQPQHF.

The chain recombines TRBV2 with TRBJ1-5, with D unclear. The germline V gene has CDR1 SNHLY and CDR2 FYNNEI. V was shortened by 6 bases and J by 0 bases, with 15 bases between the two germline ends. This CDR3 is 16 amino acids long. CDR3 sequence (DNA): TGTGCCAGCAGAGAGGTAAAACGGGATAGCAATCAGCCCCAGCATTTT. It is translated as CASREVKRDSNQPQHF.

The chain is built from TRBV19 and TRBJ1-5; TRBD1 matches 10 bases. With 3 bases clipped from V and 5 bases from J, the junction kept 10 bases outside the gene matches. CDR3 length: 17 residues. Germline V gives CDR1 LNHDA, CDR2 SQIVND (reference sequence). The CDR3 reads CASSIGTGVGFDQPQHF. In DNA form, the CDR3 reads TGTGCCAGTAGTATTGGGACAGGGGTTGGGTTTGATCAGCCCCAGCATTTT.

The chain couples TRBV1 to TRBJ2-1; the table's D gene call, TRBD2, was not cross checked with the DNA. TRBV1 is reported as a pseudogene. CDR3 length equals 17 residues. This CDR3 is CTSSQARDYPTPNEQFF. CDR3 bases: TGCACCAGCAGCCAAGCGCGGGATTACCCCACCCCCAATGAGCAGTTCTTC.

The chain uses TRBV19 and TRBJ1-1; possible D gene TRBD1, 5 bases. The CDR3 is 12 amino acids. Germline values: CDR1 LNHDA, CDR2 SQIVND (reference sequence). V shed 6 bases and J shed 4 bases, with 9 bases lying between them. The CDR3 nucleotides read TGTGCCAGTAGGGGGCTGATCACTGAAGCTTTCTTT. Amino acids: CASRGLITEAFF.

This clone has a handful of counts. The V call is TRBV9, the J call TRBJ2-3, with unresolved D. CDR1 is SGDLS, CDR2 YYNGEE, per germline. The CDR3 runs to 13 residues. Trimming removed 4 bases from V and 8 bases from J, with 14 bases in between. The CDR3 region has the DNA TGTGCCAGCAGCCCCCCGACCCAGGCTACGCAGTATTTT. Translating gives CASSPPTQATQYF.

This chain connects TRBV9 to TRBJ2-3; a weak D match, TRBD2 (6 bases). CDR3 length: 15 residues. Trimming stripped 3 bases from V and 4 bases from J, with 15 bases between. The germline gives CDR1 SGDLS, CDR2 YYNGEE. This CDR3 reads CASSAGAASSDTQYF. As DNA, the CDR3 is TGTGCCAGCAGCGCGGGAGCTGCGTCATCAGATACGCAGTATTTT.